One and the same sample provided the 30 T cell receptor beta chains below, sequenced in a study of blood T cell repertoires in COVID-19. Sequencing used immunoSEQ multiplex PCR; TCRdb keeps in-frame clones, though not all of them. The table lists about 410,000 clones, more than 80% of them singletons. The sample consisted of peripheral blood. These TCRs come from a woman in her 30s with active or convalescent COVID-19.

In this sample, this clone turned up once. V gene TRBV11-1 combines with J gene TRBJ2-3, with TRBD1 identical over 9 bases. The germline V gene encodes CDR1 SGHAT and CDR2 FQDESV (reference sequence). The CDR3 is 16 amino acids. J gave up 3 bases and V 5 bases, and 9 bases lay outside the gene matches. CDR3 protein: CASSDRQGEITDTQYF. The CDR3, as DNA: TGTGCCAGCAGCGATCGACAGGGGGAAATTACAGATACGCAGTATTTT. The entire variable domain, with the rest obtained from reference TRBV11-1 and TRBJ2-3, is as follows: EAEVAQSPRYKITEKSQAVAFWCDPISGHATLYWYRQILGQGPELLVQFQDESVVDDSQLPKDRFSAERLKGVDSTLKIQPAELGDSAMYLCASSDRQGEITDTQYFGPGTRLTVL.

The CDR3 coding sequence is TGCAGCGTTGAAAGCGGGGGATCCACAGATACGCAGTATTTT. The encoded protein is CSVESGGSTDTQYF. This chain joins TRBV29-1 and TRBJ2-3; TRBD2 aligns across 8 bases. Germline lookup yields CDR1 SQVTM and CDR2 ANQGSEA. The CDR3 spans 14 residues. Trimming cost V 2 bases and J 2 bases; bases outside gene matches: 3.

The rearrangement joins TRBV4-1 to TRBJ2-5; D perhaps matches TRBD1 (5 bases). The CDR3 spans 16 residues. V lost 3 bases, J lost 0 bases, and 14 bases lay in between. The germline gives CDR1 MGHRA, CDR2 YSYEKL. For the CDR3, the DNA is TGCGCCAGCAGCCACGAGGCCGACAGCTACCAAGAGACCCAGTACTTC. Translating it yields CASSHEADSYQETQYF.

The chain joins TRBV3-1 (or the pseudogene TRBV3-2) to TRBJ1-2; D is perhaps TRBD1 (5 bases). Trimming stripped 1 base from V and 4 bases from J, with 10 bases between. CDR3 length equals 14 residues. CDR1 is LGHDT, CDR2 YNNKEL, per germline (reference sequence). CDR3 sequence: CASSQGRVAYGYTF. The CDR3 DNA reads TGTGCCAGCAGCCAAGGCAGGGTGGCCTATGGCTACACCTTC.

CDR3 amino acids: CASSQVALAGARQETQYF. The CDR3 DNA sequence: TGTGCCAGCAGCCAAGTTGCACTAGCGGGGGCCCGACAAGAGACCCAGTACTTC. The chain employs TRBV3-1 (or the pseudogene TRBV3-2) and TRBJ2-5; 11 bases are a match to TRBD2. V was clipped by 1 base and J by 2 bases; unmatched bases: 9. Germline V CDR1 and CDR2: LGHDT, YNNKEL (reference sequence). CDR3 length equals 18 residues.

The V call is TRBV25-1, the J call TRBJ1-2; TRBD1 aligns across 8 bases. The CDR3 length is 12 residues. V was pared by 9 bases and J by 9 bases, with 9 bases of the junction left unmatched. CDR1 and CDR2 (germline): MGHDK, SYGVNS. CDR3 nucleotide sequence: TGTGCCAGTTTGTCGGACAGGGCGAGCTACACCTTC. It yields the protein CASLSDRASYTF.

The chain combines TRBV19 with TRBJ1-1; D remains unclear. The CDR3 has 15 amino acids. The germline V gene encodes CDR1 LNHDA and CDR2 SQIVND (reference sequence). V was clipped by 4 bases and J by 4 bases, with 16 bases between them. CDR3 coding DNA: TGTGCCAGTAGTACCGCCGCGGGGAGTGGCACTGAAGCTTTCTTT. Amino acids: CASSTAAGSGTEAFF. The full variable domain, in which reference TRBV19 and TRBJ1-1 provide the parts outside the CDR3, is DGGITQSPKYLFRKEGQNVTLSCEQNLNHDAMYWYRQDPGQGLRLIYYSQIVNDFQKGDIAEGYSVSREKKESFPLTVTSAQKNPTAFYLCASSTAAGSGTEAFFGQGTRLTVV.

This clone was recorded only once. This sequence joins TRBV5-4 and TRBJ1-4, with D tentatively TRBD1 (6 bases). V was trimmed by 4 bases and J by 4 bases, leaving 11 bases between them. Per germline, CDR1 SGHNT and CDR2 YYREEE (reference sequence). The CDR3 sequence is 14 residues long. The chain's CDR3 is CASSVDSGNEKLFF. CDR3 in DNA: TGTGCCAGCAGCGTGGACAGTGGTAATGAAAAACTGTTTTTT.

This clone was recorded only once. This chain's CDR3 is CASSQRDRSTDTQYF. The CDR3 region has the DNA TGTGCCAGCAGCCAACGGGACAGGAGTACAGATACGCAGTATTTT. The chain couples TRBV3-1 (or the pseudogene TRBV3-2) to TRBJ2-3, with 8 bases lining up with TRBD1. The ends lost 2 bases at V and 3 bases at J; junction bases unmatched: 4. This CDR3 is built from 15 residues. CDR1 LGHDT and CDR2 YNNKEL come from the germline V gene (reference sequence).

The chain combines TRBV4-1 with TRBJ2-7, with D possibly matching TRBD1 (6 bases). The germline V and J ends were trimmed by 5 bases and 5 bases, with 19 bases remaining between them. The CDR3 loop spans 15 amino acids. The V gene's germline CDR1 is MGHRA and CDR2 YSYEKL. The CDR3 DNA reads TGCGCCAGCAGCTCCCGGGACACCCGAGGGGACGAGCAGTACTTC. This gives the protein CASSSRDTRGDEQYF.

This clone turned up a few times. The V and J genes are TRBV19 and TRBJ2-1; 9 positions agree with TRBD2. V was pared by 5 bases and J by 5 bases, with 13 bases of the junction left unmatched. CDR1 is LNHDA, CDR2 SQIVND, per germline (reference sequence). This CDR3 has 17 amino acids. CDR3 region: CASSEGLARTNHNEQFF. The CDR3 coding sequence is TGTGCCAGTAGTGAAGGACTAGCGCGGACGAACCACAATGAGCAGTTCTTC.

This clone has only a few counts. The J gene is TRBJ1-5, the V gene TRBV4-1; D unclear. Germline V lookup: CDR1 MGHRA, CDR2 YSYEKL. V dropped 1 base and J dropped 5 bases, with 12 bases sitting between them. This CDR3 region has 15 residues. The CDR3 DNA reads TGCGCCAGCAGCCAAGCCGGGTCCCACGATCAGCCCCAGCATTTT. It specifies CASSQAGSHDQPQHF.

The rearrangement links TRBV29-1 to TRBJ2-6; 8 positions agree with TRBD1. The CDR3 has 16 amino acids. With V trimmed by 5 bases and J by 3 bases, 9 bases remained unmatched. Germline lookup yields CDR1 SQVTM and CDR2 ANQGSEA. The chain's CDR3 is CSVNGQGASGANVLTF. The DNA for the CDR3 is TGCAGCGTTAACGGACAGGGCGCAAGTGGGGCCAACGTCCTGACTTTC.

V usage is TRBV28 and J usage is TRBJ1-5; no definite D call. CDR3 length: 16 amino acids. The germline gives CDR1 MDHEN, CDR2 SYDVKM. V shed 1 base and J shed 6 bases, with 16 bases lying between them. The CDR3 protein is CASSLYGTVRGQPQHF. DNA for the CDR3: TGTGCCAGCAGTTTATATGGCACTGTTAGAGGTCAGCCCCAGCATTTT.

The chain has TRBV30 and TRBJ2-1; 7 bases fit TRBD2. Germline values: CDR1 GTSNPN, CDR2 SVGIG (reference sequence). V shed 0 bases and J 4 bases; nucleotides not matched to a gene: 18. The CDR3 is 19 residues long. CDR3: CAWSVIFSWRGSGYNEQFF. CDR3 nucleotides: TGTGCCTGGAGTGTCATATTCTCCTGGCGGGGGAGTGGTTACAATGAGCAGTTCTTC.

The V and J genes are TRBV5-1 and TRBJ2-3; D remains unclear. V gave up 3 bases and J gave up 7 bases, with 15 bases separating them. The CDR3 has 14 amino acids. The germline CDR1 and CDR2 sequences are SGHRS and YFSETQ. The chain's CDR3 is CASSYTDPLNTQYF. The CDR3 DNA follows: TGCGCCAGCAGCTATACCGATCCCCTAAATACGCAGTATTTT.

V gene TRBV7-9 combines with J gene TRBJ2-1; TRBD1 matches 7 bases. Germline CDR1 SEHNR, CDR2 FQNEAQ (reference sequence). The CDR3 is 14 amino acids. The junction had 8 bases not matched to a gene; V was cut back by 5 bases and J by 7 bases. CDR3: CASSQDRVLNEQFF. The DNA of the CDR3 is TGTGCCAGCAGCCAAGACAGGGTACTGAATGAGCAGTTCTTC.

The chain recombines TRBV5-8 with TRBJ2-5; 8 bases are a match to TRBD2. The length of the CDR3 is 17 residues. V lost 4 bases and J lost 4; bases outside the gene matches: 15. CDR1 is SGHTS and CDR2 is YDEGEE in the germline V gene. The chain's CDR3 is CASSQWAGGIQRETQYF. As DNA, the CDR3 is TGTGCCAGCAGCCAGTGGGCGGGGGGTATTCAGAGAGAGACCCAGTACTTC.

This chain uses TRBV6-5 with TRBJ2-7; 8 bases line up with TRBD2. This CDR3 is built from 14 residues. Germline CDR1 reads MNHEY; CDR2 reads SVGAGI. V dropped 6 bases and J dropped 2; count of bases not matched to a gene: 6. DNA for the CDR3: TGTGCCAGCAGAAAAACTAGCGGTGCCTACGAGCAGTACTTC. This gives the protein CASRKTSGAYEQYF.

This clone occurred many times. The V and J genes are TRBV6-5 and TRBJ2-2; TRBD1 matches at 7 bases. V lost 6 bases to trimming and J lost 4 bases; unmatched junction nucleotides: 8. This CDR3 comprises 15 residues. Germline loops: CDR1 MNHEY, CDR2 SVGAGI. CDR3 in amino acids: CASSDRDSLTGELFF. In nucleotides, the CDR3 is TGTGCCAGCAGCGACCGGGACAGTCTCACCGGGGAGCTGTTTTTT.

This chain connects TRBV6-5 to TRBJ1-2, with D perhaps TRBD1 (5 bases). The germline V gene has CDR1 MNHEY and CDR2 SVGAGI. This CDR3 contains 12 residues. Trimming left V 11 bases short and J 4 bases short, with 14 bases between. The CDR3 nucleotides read TGTGCCGGAACTACAGGAGTCTATGGCTACACCTTC. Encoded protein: CAGTTGVYGYTF.

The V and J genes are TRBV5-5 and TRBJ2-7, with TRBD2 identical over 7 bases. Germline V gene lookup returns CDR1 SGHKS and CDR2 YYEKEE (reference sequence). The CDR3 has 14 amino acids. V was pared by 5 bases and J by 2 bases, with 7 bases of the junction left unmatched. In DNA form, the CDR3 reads TGTGCCAGCAGTCATAGCGGGTCCCCCTACGAGCAGTACTTC. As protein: CASSHSGSPYEQYF.

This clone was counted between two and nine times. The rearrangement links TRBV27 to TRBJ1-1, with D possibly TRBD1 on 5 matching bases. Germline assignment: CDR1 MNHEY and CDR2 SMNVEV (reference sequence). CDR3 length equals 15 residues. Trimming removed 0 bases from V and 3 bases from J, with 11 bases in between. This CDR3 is CASSLSPRDDTEAFF. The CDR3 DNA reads TGTGCCAGCAGTTTATCCCCCAGGGATGACACTGAAGCTTTCTTT.

This CDR3 reads CASRDIPSSYNSPLHF. CDR3 bases: TGTGCCAGCAGGGACATCCCGAGCTCCTATAATTCACCCCTCCACTTT. V gene TRBV19 combines with J gene TRBJ1-6, with D possibly being TRBD1 (6 bases). CDR3 size: 16 residues. Germline CDR1 is LNHDA and CDR2 is SQIVND (reference sequence). Trimming took 9 bases from V and 0 from J, leaving 15 bases between them.

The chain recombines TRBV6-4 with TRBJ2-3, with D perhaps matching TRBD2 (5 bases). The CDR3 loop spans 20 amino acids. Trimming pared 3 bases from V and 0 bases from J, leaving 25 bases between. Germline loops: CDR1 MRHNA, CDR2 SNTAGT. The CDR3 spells CASSEKSLKSVASSTDTQYF. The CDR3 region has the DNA TGTGCCAGCAGTGAAAAGTCCCTAAAGTCGGTAGCGTCTAGCACAGATACGCAGTATTTT.

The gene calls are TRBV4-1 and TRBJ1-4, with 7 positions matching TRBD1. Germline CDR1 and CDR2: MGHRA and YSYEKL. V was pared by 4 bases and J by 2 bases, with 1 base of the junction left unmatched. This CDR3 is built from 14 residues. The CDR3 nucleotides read TGCGCCAGCAGCCGGACAGGCACTAATGAAAAACTGTTTTTT. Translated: CASSRTGTNEKLFF.

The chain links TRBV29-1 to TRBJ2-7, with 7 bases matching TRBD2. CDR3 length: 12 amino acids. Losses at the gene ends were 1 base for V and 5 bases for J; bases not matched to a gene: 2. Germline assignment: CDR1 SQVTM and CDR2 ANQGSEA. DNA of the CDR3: TGCAGCGTTGAAGTGGGGACTAACGAGCAGTACTTC. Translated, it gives CSVEVGTNEQYF.

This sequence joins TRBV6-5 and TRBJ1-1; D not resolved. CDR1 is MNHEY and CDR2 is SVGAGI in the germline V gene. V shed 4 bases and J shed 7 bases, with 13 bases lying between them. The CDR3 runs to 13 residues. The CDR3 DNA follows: TGTGCCAGCAGTTTCGCCTACCGGGGTGAAGCTTTCTTT. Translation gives CASSFAYRGEAFF.

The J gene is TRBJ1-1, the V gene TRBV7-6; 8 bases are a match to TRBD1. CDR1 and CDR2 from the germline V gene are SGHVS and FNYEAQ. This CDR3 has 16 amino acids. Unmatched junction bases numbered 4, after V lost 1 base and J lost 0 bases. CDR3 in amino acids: CASSLVAGGVNTEAFF. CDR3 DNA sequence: TGTGCCAGCAGCTTAGTTGCAGGGGGCGTGAACACTGAAGCTTTCTTT.

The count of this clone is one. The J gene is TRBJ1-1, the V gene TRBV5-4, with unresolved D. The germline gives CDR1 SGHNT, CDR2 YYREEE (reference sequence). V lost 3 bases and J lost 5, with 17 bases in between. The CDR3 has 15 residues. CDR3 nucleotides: TGTGCCAGCAGCTCCGTTTGGGCTTTAGAAACTGAAGCTTTCTTT. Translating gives CASSSVWALETEAFF.